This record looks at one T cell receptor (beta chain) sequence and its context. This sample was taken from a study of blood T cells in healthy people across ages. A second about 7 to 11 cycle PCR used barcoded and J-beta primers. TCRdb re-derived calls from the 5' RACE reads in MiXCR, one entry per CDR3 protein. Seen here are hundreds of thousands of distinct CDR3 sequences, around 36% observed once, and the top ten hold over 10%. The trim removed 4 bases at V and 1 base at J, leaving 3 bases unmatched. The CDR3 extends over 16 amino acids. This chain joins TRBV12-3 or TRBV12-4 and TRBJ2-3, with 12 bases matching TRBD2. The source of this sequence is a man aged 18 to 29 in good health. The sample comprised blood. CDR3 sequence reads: CASSSRTSGGTDTQYF. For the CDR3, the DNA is TGTGCCAGCAGTTCCCGGACTAGCGGGGGCACAGATACGCAGTATTTT.